This record concerns one T cell receptor beta chain sequence. Here immunoSEQ multiplex PCR was the method, and the copy in TCRdb shows in-frame clones only, minus some. The sample holds 700,000 or so clones, around 85% seen once. The sample comes from a study of shared T cell receptors in the human thymus. The CDR3 loop spans 18 amino acids. The sample was also linked to a second study, of human thymus T cells. From that second work: Among thymic and blood repertoires, usage of V and J genes appeared biased. Reports from related research described highly overlapping thymic repertoires among unrelated individuals.

This sequence was found in a girl under two years old with a congenital heart defect. The source material was thymocytes. This chain connects TRBV1 to TRBJ2-1; the table's D call TRBD2 went unverified against the DNA. TRBV1 is a listed pseudogene. CDR3 sequence reads: CTSKGYIAGHSSYNEQFF. The CDR3 DNA is TGCACCAGCAAAGGATATATAGCGGGCCATAGCTCCTACAATGAGCAGTTCTTC.